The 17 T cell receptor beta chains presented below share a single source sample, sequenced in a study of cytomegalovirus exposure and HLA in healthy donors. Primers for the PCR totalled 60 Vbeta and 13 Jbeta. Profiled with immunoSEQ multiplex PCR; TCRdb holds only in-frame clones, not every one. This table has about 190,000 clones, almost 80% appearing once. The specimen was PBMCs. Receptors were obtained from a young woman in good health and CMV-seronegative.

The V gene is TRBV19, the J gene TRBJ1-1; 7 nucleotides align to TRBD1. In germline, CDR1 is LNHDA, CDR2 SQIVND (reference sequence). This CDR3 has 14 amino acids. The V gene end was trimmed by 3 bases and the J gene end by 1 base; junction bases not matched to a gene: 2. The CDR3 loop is CASSIGTANTEAFF. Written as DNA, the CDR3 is TGTGCCAGTAGTATCGGGACAGCGAACACTGAAGCTTTCTTT.

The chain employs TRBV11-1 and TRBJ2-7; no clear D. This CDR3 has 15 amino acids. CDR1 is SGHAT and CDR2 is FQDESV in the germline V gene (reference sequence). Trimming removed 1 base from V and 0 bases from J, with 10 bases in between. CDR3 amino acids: CASSLDHRSSYEQYF. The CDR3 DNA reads TGTGCCAGCAGCTTAGATCACCGGAGCTCCTACGAGCAGTACTTC.

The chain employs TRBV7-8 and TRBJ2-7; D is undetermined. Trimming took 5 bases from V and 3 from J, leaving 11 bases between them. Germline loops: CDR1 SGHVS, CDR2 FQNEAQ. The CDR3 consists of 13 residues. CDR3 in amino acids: CASSAYLDYEQYF. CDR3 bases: TGTGCCAGCAGCGCCTATTTAGACTACGAGCAGTACTTC. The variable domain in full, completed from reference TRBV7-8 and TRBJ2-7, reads GAGVSQSPRYKVAKRGQDVALRCDPISGHVSLFWYQQALGQGPEFLTYFQNEAQLDKSGLPSDRFFAERPEGSVSTLKIQRTQQEDSAVYLCASSAYLDYEQYFGPGTRLTVT.

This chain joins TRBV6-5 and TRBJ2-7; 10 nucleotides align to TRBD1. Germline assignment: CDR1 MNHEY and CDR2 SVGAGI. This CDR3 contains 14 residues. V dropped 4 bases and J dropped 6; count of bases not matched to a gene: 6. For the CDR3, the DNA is TGTGCCAGCAGTTCAGGGACAGGGGTAGGCGAGCAGTACTTC. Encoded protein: CASSSGTGVGEQYF.

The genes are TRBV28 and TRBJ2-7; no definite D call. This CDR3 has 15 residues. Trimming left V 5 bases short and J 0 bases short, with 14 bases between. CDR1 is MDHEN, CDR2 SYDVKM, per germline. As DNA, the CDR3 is TGTGCCAGCAGTCTGACATTGGTCAGCTCCTACGAGCAGTACTTC. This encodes CASSLTLVSSYEQYF.

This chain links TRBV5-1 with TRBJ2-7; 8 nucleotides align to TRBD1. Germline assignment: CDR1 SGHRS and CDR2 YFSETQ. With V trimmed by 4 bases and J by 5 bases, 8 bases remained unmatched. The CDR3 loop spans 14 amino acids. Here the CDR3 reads CASSPRTGKDEQYF. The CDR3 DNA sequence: TGCGCCAGCAGCCCTAGGACAGGGAAGGACGAGCAGTACTTC.

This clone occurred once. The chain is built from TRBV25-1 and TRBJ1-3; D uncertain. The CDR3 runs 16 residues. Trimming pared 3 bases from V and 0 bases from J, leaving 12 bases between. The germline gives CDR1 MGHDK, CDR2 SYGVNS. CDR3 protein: CASSEEGYLSGNTIYF. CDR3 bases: TGTGCCAGCAGTGAGGAGGGCTACCTCTCTGGAAACACCATATATTTT.

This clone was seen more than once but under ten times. The DNA for the CDR3 is TGTGCCAGCAGCCTAGGGTCGGACAGGGGTGGTGGCTACACCTTC. Protein: CASSLGSDRGGGYTF. The chain uses TRBV7-9 and TRBJ1-2, with 9 bases aligning to TRBD1. The V and J ends lost 5 bases and 7 bases, in that order; junction bases with no gene match: 11. The CDR3 is 15 residues long. Germline assignment: CDR1 SEHNR and CDR2 FQNEAQ (reference sequence).

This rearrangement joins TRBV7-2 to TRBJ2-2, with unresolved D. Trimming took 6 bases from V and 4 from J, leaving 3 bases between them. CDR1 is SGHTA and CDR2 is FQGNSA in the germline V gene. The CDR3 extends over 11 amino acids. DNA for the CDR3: TGTGCCAGCAGTAGCACCGGGGAGCTGTTTTTT. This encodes CASSSTGELFF.

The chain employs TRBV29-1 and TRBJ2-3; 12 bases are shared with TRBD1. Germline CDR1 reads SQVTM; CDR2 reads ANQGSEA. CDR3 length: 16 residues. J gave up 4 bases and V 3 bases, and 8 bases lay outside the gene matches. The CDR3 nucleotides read TGCAGCGTTGAGGGACAGGGGGCATTTGGTGCAGATACGCAGTATTTT. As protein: CSVEGQGAFGADTQYF.

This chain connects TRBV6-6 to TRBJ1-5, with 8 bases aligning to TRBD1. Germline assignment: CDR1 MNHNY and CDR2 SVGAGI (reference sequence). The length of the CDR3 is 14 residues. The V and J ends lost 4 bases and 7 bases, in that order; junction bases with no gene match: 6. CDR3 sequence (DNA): TGTGCCAGCAGTTCGGGACAGGTTTACCAGCCCCAGCATTTT. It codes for CASSSGQVYQPQHF.

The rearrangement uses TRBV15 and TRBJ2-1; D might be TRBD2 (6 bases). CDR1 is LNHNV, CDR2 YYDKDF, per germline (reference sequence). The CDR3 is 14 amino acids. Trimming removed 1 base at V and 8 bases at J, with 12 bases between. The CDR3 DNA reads TGTGCCACCAGCAGAGTTGCTTGGGGGGATGAGCAGTTCTTC. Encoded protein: CATSRVAWGDEQFF.

The CDR3 here is CASSEGFRTGGDEQYF. CDR3 DNA sequence: TGTGCCAGCAGTGAGGGGTTCCGGACAGGGGGGGACGAGCAGTACTTC. The rearrangement joins TRBV6-1 to TRBJ2-7, with 10 positions matching TRBD1. From germline, CDR1 is MNHNS and CDR2 SASEGT. The V segment lost 3 bases and the J segment 5 bases; nucleotides outside the gene matches: 10. The CDR3 contains 16 residues.

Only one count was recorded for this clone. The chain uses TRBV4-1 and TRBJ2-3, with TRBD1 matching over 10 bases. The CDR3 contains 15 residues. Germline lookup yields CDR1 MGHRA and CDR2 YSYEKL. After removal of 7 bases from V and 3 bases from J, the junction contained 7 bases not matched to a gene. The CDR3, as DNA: TGCGCCAGCAACCACCGGGACAGGGGAACAGATACGCAGTATTTT. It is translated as CASNHRDRGTDTQYF.

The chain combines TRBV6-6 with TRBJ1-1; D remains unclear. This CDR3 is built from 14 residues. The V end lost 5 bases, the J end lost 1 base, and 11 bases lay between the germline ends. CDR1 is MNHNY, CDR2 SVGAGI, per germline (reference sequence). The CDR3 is CASSKSDKNTEAFF. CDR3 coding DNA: TGTGCCAGCAGTAAATCCGACAAGAACACTGAAGCTTTCTTT.

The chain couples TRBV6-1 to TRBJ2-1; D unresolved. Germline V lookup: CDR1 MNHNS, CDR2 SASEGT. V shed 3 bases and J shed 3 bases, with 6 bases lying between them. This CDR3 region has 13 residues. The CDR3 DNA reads TGTGCCAGCAGTGACAGGTACTACAATGAGCAGTTCTTC. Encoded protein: CASSDRYYNEQFF.

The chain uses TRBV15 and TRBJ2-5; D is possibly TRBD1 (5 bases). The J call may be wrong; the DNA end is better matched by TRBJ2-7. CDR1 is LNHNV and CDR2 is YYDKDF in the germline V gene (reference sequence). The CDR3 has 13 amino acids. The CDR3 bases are TGTGCCACCAGCAGAGAGGGGCCCTACGAGCAGTACTTC. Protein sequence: CATSREGPYEQYF.